This TCR beta chain was recorded in a study of T cell changes during pregnancy in multiple sclerosis. From germline, CDR1 is SGHVS and CDR2 FNYEAQ. V gave up 2 bases and J gave up 10 bases, with 9 bases separating them. The CDR3 totals 12 residues. Repertoires were generated with immunoSEQ multiplex PCR, while TCRdb's copy carries only in-frame clones and drops some. This sample carries roughly 110,000 clones, under 95% of them seen once, and the ten largest clones take 0.78%. The sequence came from a female donor in good health, enrolled as a control in a pregnancy study. The chain recombines TRBV7-6 with TRBJ2-1, with D possibly being TRBD1 (6 bases). The sequencing used peripheral blood, collected in the third trimester of pregnancy. The CDR3 DNA reads TGTGCCAGCAGCTTACAACAGGGAGAGCAGTTCTTC. As protein: CASSLQQGEQFF.